A single sample gave rise to the 6 T cell receptor beta chains below, sequenced in a study of patients and donors after allogeneic stem cell transplantation. TCRdb recomputed calls from the RT-PCR reads with MiXCR, one row per CDR3 protein. The sample contains roughly 960,000 distinct CDR3 sequences, about a sixth of which appear only once. Input material: blood, either unsorted or a sorted T cell fraction (not recorded which). These receptors were collected from a human donor who was either an allogeneic HSCT recipient or a stem cell or donor lymphocyte infusion donor (not recorded which). It is not recorded whose cells these are; they may come from a transplant donor.

This clonotype was seen at least ten times. The chain joins TRBV5-6 to TRBJ1-1, with D perhaps TRBD1 (5 bases). The CDR3 loop spans 15 amino acids. The V gene lost 1 base and the J gene lost 0 bases, with 10 bases spanning the gap. Germline assignment: CDR1 SGHDT and CDR2 YYEEEE. The CDR3 sequence: CASSLPGRVNTEAFF. The CDR3 region has the DNA TGTGCCAGCAGCTTGCCGGGACGGGTGAACACTGAAGCTTTCTTT.

This clonotype has only a few counts. The V gene is TRBV7-8, the J gene TRBJ2-1; TRBD1 agrees at 9 bases. Per germline, CDR1 SGHVS and CDR2 FQNEAQ. Losses at the gene ends were 5 bases for V and 6 bases for J; bases not matched to a gene: 17. The CDR3 runs to 18 residues. In DNA form, the CDR3 reads TGTGCCAGCAGCCCCCCGGCCCGCTCGACAGGGGGGGGCAATGAGCAGTTCTTC. It specifies CASSPPARSTGGGNEQFF.

The rearrangement links TRBV10-3 to TRBJ1-1, with 7 bases identical to TRBD1. V lost 7 bases and J lost 7; bases outside the gene matches: 18. This CDR3 is built from 16 residues. Germline V lookup: CDR1 ENHRY, CDR2 SYGVKD. The chain's CDR3 is CAIKIQPGDSKFEAFF. The DNA for the CDR3 is TGTGCCATCAAAATTCAACCTGGGGACAGTAAATTTGAAGCTTTCTTT.

This clonotype was detected a few times. The chain couples TRBV30 to TRBJ2-2; D might be TRBD2 (6 bases). Trimming left V 4 bases short and J 5 bases short, with 17 bases between. Germline CDR1 and CDR2: GTSNPN and SVGIG (reference sequence). The CDR3 totals 15 residues. The CDR3 DNA is TGTGCCTGGACACTAGCCGGATTAGTGACCGGGGAGCTGTTTTTT. It yields the protein CAWTLAGLVTGELFF. Based on the CDR3 plus reference TRBV30 and TRBJ2-2, the full variable domain is SQTIHQWPATLVQPVGSPLSLECTVEGTSNPNLYWYRQAAGRGLQLLFYSVGIGQISSEVPQNLSASRPQDRQFILSSKKLLLSDSGFYLCAWTLAGLVTGELFFGEGSRLTVL.

This clonotype was seen more than once but under ten times. The J gene is TRBJ2-3, the V gene TRBV25-1; D is unclear. Germline V gene data show CDR1 as MGHDK and CDR2 as SYGVNS. The CDR3 sequence is 14 residues long. V lost 6 bases, J lost 0 bases, and 10 bases lay in between. This CDR3 is CASSRPASTDTQYF. The CDR3 DNA is TGTGCCAGCAGCAGACCCGCTAGCACAGATACGCAGTATTTT.

The genes are TRBV27 and TRBJ2-6; 10 bases map to TRBD1. Germline-derived CDR1 and CDR2 are MNHEY and SMNVEV (reference sequence). V shed 6 bases and J 3 bases; nucleotides not matched to a gene: 5. The CDR3 covers 16 residues. CDR3 in amino acids: CASRGQGLSGANVLTF. The CDR3 nucleotides are TGTGCCAGCAGGGGACAGGGGCTAAGTGGGGCCAACGTCCTGACTTTC.